The clone carrying this T cell receptor beta chain was detected ten times or more. The same CDR3 also results from other DNA sequences found in this sample. The data stem from a study of blood T cell repertoires in COVID-19. Study at large: In each case, the material was cDNA or gDNA derived from T cells, B-cell-depleted T cells, or PBMCs.

Clones were read by immunoSEQ multiplex PCR, and TCRdb kept only the in-frame ones, dropping some. The sample carries around 320,000 clones, roughly 91% recorded once. Someone with COVID-19 had been met by exposed participants within 2 weeks before study entry. What was sequenced was PBMCs or T cells enriched from blood (not recorded which). The origin of this receptor is a woman between 45 and 60 years old who had been exposed to COVID-19.

The CDR3, as DNA: TGTGCCAGCAGCTTAGAAGGGGATGGAAACACCATATATTTT. The encoded protein is CASSLEGDGNTIYF. The chain is built from TRBV7-2 and TRBJ1-3; a possible D gene is TRBD1 (5 bases). There are 14 residues in the CDR3. Germline V CDR1 and CDR2: SGHTA, FQGNSA. Trimming removed 1 base at V and 3 bases at J, with 7 bases between.